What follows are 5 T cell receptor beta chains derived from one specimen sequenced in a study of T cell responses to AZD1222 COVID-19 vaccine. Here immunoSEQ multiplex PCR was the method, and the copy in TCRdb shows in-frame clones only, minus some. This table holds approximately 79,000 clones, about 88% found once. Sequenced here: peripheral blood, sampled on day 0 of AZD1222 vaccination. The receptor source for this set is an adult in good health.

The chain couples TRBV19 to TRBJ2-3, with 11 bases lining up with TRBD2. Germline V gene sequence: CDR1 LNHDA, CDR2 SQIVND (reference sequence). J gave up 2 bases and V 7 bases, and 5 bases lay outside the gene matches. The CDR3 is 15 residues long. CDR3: CASKGLADLTDTQYF. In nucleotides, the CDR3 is TGTGCCAGTAAGGGACTAGCGGACCTCACAGATACGCAGTATTTT.

In DNA, the CDR3 is TGTGCCAGCAGCCTCGATGGGGTTGGTACCGGGGAGCTGTTTTTT. Its translation: CASSLDGVGTGELFF. The V call is TRBV11-2, the J call TRBJ2-2; no definite D call. The length of the CDR3 is 15 residues. The V end lost 5 bases, the J end lost 5 bases, and 15 bases lay between the germline ends. Germline CDR1 reads SGHAT; CDR2 reads FQNNGV.

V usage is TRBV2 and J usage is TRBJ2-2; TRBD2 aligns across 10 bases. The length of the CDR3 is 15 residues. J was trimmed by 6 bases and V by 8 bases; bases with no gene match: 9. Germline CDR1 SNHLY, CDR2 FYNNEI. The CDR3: CASDTSGISSGELFF. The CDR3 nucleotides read TGTGCCAGCGACACTAGCGGGATTTCCTCCGGGGAGCTGTTTTTT.

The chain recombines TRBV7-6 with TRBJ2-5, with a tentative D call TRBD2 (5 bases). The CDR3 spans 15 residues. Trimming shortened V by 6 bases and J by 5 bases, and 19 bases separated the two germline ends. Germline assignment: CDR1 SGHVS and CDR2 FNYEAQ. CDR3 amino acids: CASSYSDTPGETQYF. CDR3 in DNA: TGTGCCAGCAGTTATAGCGACACCCCGGGGGAGACCCAGTACTTC.

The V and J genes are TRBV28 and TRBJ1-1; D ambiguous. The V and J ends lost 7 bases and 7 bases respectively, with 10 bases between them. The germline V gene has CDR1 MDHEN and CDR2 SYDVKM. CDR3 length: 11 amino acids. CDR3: CASTDALEAFF. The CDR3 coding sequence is TGTGCCAGCACCGATGCCCTTGAAGCTTTCTTT.